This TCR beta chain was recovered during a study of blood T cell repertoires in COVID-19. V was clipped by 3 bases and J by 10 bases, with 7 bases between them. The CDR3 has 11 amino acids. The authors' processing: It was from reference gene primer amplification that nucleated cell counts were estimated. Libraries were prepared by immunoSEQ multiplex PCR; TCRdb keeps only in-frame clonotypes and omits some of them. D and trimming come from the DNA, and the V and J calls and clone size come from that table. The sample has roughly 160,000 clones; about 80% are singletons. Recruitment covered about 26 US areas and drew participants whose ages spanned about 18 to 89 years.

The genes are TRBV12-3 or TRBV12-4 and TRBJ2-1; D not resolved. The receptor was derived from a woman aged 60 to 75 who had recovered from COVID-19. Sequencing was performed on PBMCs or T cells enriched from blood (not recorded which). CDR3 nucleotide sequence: TGTGCCAGCAGTTTTGCGAGGGAGCAGTTCTTC. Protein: CASSFAREQFF.